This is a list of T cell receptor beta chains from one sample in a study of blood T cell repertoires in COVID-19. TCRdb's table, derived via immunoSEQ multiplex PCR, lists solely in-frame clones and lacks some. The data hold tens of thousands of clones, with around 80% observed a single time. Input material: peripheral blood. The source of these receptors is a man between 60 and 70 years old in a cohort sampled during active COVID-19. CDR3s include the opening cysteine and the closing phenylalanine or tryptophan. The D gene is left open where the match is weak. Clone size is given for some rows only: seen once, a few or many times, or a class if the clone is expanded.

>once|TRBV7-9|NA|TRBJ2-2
CASTSWGPDTGELFF
TGTGCCAGCACCTCTTGGGGGCCGGACACCGGGGAGCTGTTTTTT
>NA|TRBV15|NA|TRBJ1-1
CATSREITGIGTEAFF
TGTGCCACCAGCAGAGAGATAACCGGGATCGGAACTGAAGCTTTCTTT
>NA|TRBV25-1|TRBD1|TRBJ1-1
CASSLRQGPTEAFF
TGTGCCAGCAGTCTAAGACAGGGGCCCACTGAAGCTTTCTTT
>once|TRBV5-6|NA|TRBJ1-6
CASSRRVLWDSPLHF
TGTGCCAGCAGCCGCCGGGTTCTTTGGGATTCACCCCTCCACTTT
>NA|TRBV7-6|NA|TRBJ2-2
CASARDLRGGELFF
TGTGCCAGCGCCCGAGACCTCCGGGGCGGGGAGCTGTTTTTT
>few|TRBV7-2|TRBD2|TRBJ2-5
CASSTRLAGGRETQYF
TGTGCCAGCAGCACGAGACTAGCGGGAGGGCGAGAGACCCAGTACTTC
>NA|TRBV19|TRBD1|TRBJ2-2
CASRDRGPGELFF
TGTGCCAGCAGGGACAGGGGGCCCGGGGAGCTGTTTTTT
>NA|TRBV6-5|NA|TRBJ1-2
CASSYSAGNYGYTF
TGTGCCAGCAGTTACTCGGCAGGGAACTATGGCTACACCTTC
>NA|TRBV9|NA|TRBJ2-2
CASSLAGLTGELFF
TGTGCCAGCAGCTTGGCGGGGCTAACCGGGGAGCTGTTTTTT
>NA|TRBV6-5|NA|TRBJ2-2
CASKVRVGNTGELFF
TGTGCCAGCAAGGTCAGGGTCGGGAACACCGGGGAGCTGTTTTTT
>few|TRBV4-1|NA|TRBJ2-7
CASSQAHGSSYEQYF
TGCGCCAGCAGCCAAGCGCACGGGAGCTCCTACGAGCAGTACTTC
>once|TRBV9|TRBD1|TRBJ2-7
CASSVGLPGQAIEQYF
TGTGCCAGCAGCGTAGGACTACCGGGACAGGCCATCGAGCAGTACTTC
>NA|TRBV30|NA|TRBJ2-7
CAWSFGDSYEQYF
TGTGCCTGGAGCTTTGGAGACTCCTACGAGCAGTACTTC
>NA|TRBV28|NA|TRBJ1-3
CASSRQRNTIYF
TGTGCCAGCAGCCGACAGAGAAACACCATATATTTT
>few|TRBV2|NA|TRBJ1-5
CASRAVADGNQPQHF
TGTGCCAGCAGAGCCGTAGCTGATGGCAATCAGCCCCAGCATTTT
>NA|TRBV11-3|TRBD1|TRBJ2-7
CASSPGTGYDEQYF
TGTGCCAGCAGCCCCGGGACAGGGTACGACGAGCAGTACTTC
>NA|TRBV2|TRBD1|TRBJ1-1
CASSIDRGEAFF
TGTGCCAGCAGTATTGACAGGGGTGAAGCTTTCTTT
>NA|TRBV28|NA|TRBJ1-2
CASSPLTANYGYTF
TGTGCCAGCAGTCCTTTAACAGCTAACTATGGCTACACCTTC
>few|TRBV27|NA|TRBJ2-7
CASSLSGLSYEQYF
TGTGCCAGCAGTTTGAGCGGGCTTTCCTACGAGCAGTACTTC
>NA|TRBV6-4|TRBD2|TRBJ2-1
CATTPQAGAPYNEQFF
TGTGCCACCACCCCTCAGGCGGGAGCCCCCTACAATGAGCAGTTCTTC